Presented here are 8 T cell receptor beta chains from one specimen sequenced in a study of blood T cell repertoires in COVID-19. The table came from immunoSEQ multiplex PCR; TCRdb's copy has only in-frame clones and leaves some out. The sample contains 150,000 to 200,000 clones, around nine tenths of which appear only once. The sequenced sample was peripheral blood. Receptors originate from an older woman with COVID-19, enrolled during active disease.

The genes are TRBV19 and TRBJ2-5; 12 bases match TRBD2. The CDR3 totals 18 residues. With V trimmed by 1 base and J by 5 bases, 11 bases remained unmatched. The germline V gene encodes CDR1 LNHDA and CDR2 SQIVND (reference sequence). CDR3 coding DNA: TGTGCCAGTAGTATAGTGGCGACTAGCGGGAGTAGGCGGGAGACCCAGTACTTC. Protein: CASSIVATSGSRRETQYF.

The genes are TRBV30 and TRBJ2-3; TRBD2 might be the D (5 bases). Trimming removed 0 bases at V and 4 bases at J, with 8 bases between. This CDR3 comprises 13 residues. Germline loops: CDR1 GTSNPN, CDR2 SVGIG (reference sequence). In nucleotides, the CDR3 is TGTGCCTGGAGTGTACGGCGGGCAGATACGCAGTATTTT. It codes for CAWSVRRADTQYF.

J is TRBJ1-1 and V is TRBV19; the D gene is possibly TRBD1 (6 bases). V gave up 6 bases and J gave up 2 bases, with 13 bases separating them. The germline V gene has CDR1 LNHDA and CDR2 SQIVND (reference sequence). This CDR3 spans 14 amino acids. This CDR3 is CASSPQGFNTEAFF. The CDR3 DNA sequence: TGTGCCAGTAGCCCACAGGGATTCAACACTGAAGCTTTCTTT.

J is TRBJ1-2 and V is TRBV7-2; TRBD1 might be the D (5 bases). V lost 1 base and J lost 1, with 7 bases in between. The CDR3 spans 14 residues. Germline CDR1 SGHTA, CDR2 FQGNSA. CDR3 sequence: CASSLVGGNYGYTF. CDR3 coding DNA: TGTGCCAGCAGCTTAGTGGGGGGTAACTATGGCTACACCTTC.

J is TRBJ2-2 and V is TRBV11-3; 7 bases map to TRBD1. Per the germline V gene, CDR1 is SGHNT and CDR2 is YENEEA. The CDR3 extends over 15 amino acids. V gave up 4 bases and J gave up 5 bases; unmatched junction bases: 7. Written as DNA, the CDR3 is TGTGCCAGCAGCTACTCCAGGGGGTTGACCGGGGAGCTGTTTTTT. Translation gives CASSYSRGLTGELFF.

The rearrangement joins TRBV28 to TRBJ2-3, with D maybe TRBD2 (6 bases). Trimming cost V 6 bases and J 0 bases, with 13 bases left between them. Germline V gives CDR1 MDHEN, CDR2 SYDVKM. CDR3 length: 15 residues. The CDR3 DNA is TGTGCCAGCAGGATAGCGGCATCTAGCACAGATACGCAGTATTTT. Protein: CASRIAASSTDTQYF.

The chain uses TRBV30 and TRBJ2-7, with 7 positions matching TRBD1. This CDR3 comprises 14 residues. Looked up from germline, CDR1 is GTSNPN and CDR2 is SVGIG (reference sequence). The ends lost 0 bases at V and 5 bases at J; junction bases unmatched: 7. This chain's CDR3 is CAWSVFRGIDEQYF. The CDR3 coding sequence is TGTGCCTGGAGTGTGTTCAGGGGGATTGACGAGCAGTACTTC.

The V and J genes are TRBV18 and TRBJ2-1, with TRBD2 as a possible D gene (5 bases). Looked up from germline, CDR1 is KGHSH and CDR2 is LQKENI. Trimming removed 5 bases at V and 5 bases at J, with 10 bases between. This CDR3 region has 13 residues. The CDR3 DNA is TGTGCCAGCTCAAGACTATCGGACAATGAGCAGTTCTTC. This encodes CASSRLSDNEQFF.